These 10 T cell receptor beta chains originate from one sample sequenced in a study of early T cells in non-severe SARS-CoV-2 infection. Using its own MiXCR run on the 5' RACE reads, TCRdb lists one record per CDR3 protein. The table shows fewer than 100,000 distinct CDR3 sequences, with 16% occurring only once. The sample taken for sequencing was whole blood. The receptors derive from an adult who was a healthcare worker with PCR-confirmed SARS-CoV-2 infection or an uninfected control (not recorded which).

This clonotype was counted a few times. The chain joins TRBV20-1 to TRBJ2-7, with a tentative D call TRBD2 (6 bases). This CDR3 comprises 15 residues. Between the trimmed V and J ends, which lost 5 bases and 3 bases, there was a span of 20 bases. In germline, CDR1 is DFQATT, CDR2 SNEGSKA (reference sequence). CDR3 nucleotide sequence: TGCAGTGCTTCTCGGGAGATTGGAGAGCTCTACGAGCAGTACTTC. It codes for CSASREIGELYEQYF.

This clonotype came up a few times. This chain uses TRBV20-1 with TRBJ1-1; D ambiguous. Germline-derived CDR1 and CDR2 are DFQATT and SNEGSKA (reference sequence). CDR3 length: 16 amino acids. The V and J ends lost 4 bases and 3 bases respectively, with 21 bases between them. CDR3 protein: CSATTPMAKEDTEAFF. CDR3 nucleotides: TGCAGTGCTACCACCCCCATGGCTAAAGAGGACACTGAAGCTTTCTTT.

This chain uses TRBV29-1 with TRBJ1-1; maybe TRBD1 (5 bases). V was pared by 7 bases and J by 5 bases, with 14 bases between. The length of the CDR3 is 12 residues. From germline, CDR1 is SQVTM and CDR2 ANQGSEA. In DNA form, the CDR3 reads TGCAGCGCAGACAGTCTGGGGACTGAAGCTTTCTTT. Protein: CSADSLGTEAFF. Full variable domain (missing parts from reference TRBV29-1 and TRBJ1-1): SAVISQKPSRDICQRGTSLTIQCQVDSQVTMMFWYRQQPGQSLTLIATANQGSEATYESGFVIDKFPISRPNLTFSTLTVSNMSPEDSSIYLCSADSLGTEAFFGQGTRLTVV.

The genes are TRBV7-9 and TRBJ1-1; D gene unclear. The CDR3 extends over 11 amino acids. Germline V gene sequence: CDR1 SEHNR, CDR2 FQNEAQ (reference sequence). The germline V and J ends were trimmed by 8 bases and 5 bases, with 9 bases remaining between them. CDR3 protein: CASGRKTEAFF. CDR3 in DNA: TGTGCCAGCGGGCGGAAGACTGAAGCTTTCTTT.

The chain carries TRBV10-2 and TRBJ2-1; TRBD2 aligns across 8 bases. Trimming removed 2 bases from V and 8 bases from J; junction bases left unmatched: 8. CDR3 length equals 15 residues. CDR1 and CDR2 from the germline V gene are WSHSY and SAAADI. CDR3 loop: CASSEGSGMLDEQFF. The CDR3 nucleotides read TGCGCCAGCAGTGAGGGTAGCGGGATGCTAGATGAGCAGTTCTTC.

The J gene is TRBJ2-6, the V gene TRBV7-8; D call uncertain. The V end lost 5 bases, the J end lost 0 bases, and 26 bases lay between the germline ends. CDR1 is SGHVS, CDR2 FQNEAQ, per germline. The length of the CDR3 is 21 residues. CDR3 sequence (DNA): TGTGCCAGCAGCCCCTTGGATCGTGTTTACGGGTTAAGCTCTGGGGCCAACGTCCTGACTTTC. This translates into CASSPLDRVYGLSSGANVLTF.

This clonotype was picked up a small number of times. The DNA for the CDR3 is TGTGCCAGCAGTAGAGCTGCAGGACAGGACGCCAATCAGCCCCAGCATTTT. Encoded protein: CASSRAAGQDANQPQHF. The rearrangement uses TRBV12-3 or TRBV12-4 and TRBJ1-5; 7 nucleotides line up with TRBD1. There are 17 residues in the CDR3. V shed 5 bases and J 3 bases; nucleotides not matched to a gene: 13.

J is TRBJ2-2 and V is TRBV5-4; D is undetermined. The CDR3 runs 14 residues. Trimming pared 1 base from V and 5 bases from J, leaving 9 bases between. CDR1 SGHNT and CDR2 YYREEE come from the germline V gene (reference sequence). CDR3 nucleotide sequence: TGTGCCAGCAGCTTGTCTCAGGTGACCGGGGAGCTGTTTTTT. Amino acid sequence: CASSLSQVTGELFF.

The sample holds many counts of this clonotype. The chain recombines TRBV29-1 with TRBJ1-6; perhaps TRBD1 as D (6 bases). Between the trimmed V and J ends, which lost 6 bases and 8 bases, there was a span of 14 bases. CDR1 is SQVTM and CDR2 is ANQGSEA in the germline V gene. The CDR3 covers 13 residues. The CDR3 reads CSVADRRDSPLHF. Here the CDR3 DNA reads TGCAGCGTAGCCGACAGGAGGGATTCACCCCTCCACTTT.

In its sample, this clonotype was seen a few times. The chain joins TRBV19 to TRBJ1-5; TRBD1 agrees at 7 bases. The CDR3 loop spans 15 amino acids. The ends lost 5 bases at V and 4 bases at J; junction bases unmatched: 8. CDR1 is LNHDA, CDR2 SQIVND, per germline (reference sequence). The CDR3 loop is CASSHRQGGNQPQHF. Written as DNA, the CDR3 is TGTGCCAGTAGTCACAGACAGGGAGGGAATCAGCCCCAGCATTTT. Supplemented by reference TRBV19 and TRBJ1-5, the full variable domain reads DGGITQSPKYLFRKEGQNVTLSCEQNLNHDAMYWYRQDPGQGLRLIYYSQIVNDFQKGDIAEGYSVSREKKESFPLTVTSAQKNPTAFYLCASSHRQGGNQPQHFGDGTRLSIL.